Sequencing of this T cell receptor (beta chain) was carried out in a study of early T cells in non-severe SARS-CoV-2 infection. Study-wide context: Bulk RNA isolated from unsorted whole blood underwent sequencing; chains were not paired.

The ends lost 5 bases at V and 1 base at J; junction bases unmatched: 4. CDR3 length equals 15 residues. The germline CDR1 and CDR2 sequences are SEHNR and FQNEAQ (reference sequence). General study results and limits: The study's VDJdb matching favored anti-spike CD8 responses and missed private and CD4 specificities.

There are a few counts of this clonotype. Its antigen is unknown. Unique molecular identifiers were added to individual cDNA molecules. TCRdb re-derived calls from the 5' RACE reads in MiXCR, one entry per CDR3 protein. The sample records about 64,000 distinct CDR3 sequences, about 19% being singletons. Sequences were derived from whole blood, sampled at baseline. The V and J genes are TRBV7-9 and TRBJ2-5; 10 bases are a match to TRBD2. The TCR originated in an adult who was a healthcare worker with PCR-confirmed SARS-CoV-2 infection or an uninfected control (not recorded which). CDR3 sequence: CASSPLAGVQETQYF. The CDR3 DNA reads TGTGCCAGCAGCCCCCTAGCGGGGGTCCAAGAGACCCAGTACTTC.